Listed here are 5 T cell receptor beta chains from one sample, sequenced in a study of T cells after yellow fever vaccination. One entry per CDR3 protein results from TCRdb running MiXCR on the 5' RACE reads. The data hold a few hundred thousand distinct CDR3 sequences, with 8% to 9.5% observed a single time. Sequencing used PBMCs, obtained about 41 days after the first yellow fever vaccination. The receptors come from a young man who received the YFV17D yellow fever vaccine.

This clonotype was recorded at least ten times. One end of the junction varies from germline; a read error may be responsible. The chain carries TRBV5-1 and TRBJ2-5; no reliable D call. CDR1 is SGHRS and CDR2 is YFSETQ in the germline V gene. This CDR3 contains 15 residues. The CDR3 region is CASSLGTALQETQYF. CDR3 DNA: TGTGCCAGCAGCTTAGGAACAGCCCTCCAAGAGACCCAGTACTTC.

The V call is TRBV7-3, the J call TRBJ2-1; D possibly matches TRBD1 or TRBD2 (5 bases each). The V gene's germline CDR1 is SGHTA and CDR2 FQGTGA. V lost 5 bases and J lost 6, with 11 bases in between. This CDR3 has 13 residues. CDR3 sequence: CASSLGTTNEQFF. CDR3 DNA: TGTGCCAGCAGCCTCGGGACCACCAATGAGCAGTTCTTC.

The chain is built from TRBV5-1 and TRBJ2-1; TRBD1 might be the D (5 bases). CDR1 is SGHRS, CDR2 YFSETQ, per germline. Trimming left V 5 bases short and J 8 bases short, with 23 bases between. CDR3 length equals 16 residues. CDR3 nucleotides: TGCGCCAGCAGGTCCCGGTTGCAGGGCGCGGTGGATGAGCAGTTCTTC. Translation gives CASRSRLQGAVDEQFF.

This clonotype has ten or more counts. The chain has TRBV12-3 or TRBV12-4 and TRBJ2-3; D is possibly TRBD2 (6 bases). The V gene lost 8 bases and the J gene lost 10 bases, with 22 bases spanning the gap. The CDR3 length is 14 residues. CDR3 region: CASGGGGSKSAQYF. The CDR3 DNA sequence: TGTGCCAGCGGGGGAGGAGGGAGCAAATCAGCGCAGTATTTT.

The CDR3 protein is CASSLGTGDEQYV. DNA for the CDR3: TGTGCCAGCAGCTTGGGAACGGGCGACGAGCAGTACGTC. The chain employs TRBV5-6 and TRBJ2-7; D not resolved. The germline gives CDR1 SGHDT, CDR2 YYEEEE. CDR3 length: 13 residues. The V gene lost 0 bases and the J gene lost 5 bases, with 9 bases spanning the gap.